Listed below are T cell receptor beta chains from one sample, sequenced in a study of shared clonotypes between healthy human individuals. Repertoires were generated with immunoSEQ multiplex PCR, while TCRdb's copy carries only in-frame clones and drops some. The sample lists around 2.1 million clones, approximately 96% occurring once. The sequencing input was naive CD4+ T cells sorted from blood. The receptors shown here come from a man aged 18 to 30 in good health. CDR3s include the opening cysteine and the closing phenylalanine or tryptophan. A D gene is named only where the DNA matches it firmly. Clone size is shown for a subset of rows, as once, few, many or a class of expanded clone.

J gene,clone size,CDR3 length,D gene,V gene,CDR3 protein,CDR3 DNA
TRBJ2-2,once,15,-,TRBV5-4,CASSLGGLVPGELFF,TGTGCCAGCAGCTTGGGCGGTCTGGTCCCCGGGGAGCTGTTTTTT
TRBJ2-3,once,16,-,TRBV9,CASAPQGASRVDTQYF,TGTGCCAGCGCCCCTCAAGGAGCGAGCCGAGTCGATACGCAGTATTTT
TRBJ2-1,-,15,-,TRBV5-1,CASSLQGGSYNEQFF,TGCGCCAGCAGCTTACAGGGTGGCTCCTACAATGAGCAGTTCTTC
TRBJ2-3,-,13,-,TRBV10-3,CATLAGTPDTQYF,TGTGCTACACTGGCGGGAACGCCAGATACGCAGTATTTT
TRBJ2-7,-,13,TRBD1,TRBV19,CASSGDRGYEQYF,TGTGCCAGTAGTGGGGACAGGGGCTACGAGCAGTACTTC
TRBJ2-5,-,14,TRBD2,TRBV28,CASKAAGGRKTQYF,TGTGCCAGCAAGGCAGCGGGGGGGCGGAAGACCCAGTACTTC
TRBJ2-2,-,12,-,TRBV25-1,CASSKGTGELFF,TGTGCCAGCAGCAAGGGCACCGGGGAGCTGTTTTTT
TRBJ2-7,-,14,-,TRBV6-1,CASSGGPSSYEQYF,TGTGCCAGCAGTGGGGGCCCCAGCTCCTACGAGCAGTACTTC
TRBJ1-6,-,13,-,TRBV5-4,CASSLGAQSPLHF,TGTGCCAGCAGCTTGGGGGCCCAATCACCCCTCCACTTT
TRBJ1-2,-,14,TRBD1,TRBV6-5,CASSRGTGGEGYTF,TGTGCCAGCAGCCGCGGGACAGGGGGCGAAGGCTACACCTTC
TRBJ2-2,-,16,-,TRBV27,CASSFLHRQTTGELFF,TGTGCCAGCAGTTTCCTCCACCGACAGACCACCGGGGAGCTGTTTTTT
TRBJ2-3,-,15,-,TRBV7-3,CASSLVSGPTDTQYF,TGTGCCAGCAGCTTAGTCTCCGGTCCCACAGATACGCAGTATTTT
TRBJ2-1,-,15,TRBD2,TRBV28,CASSLPRTSVGEQFF,TGTGCCAGCAGTTTACCCCGGACTAGCGTGGGTGAGCAGTTCTTC
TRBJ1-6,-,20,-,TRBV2,CASSEALRKPALSYNSPLHF,TGTGCCAGCAGTGAAGCGCTTCGAAAACCAGCTCTCTCCTATAATTCACCCCTCCACTTT
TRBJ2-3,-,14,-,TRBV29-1,CSVESGASTDTQYF,TGCAGCGTTGAGTCAGGGGCGAGCACAGATACGCAGTATTTT
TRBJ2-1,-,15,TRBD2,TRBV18,CASSKPGLDHNEQFF,TGTGCCAGCTCAAAGCCAGGACTAGATCACAATGAGCAGTTCTTC
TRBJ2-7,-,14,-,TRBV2,CASSFRGSSYEQYF,TGTGCCAGCAGTTTCCGGGGCTCCTCCTACGAGCAGTACTTC
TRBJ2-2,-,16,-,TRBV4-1,CASSQELTRAAGELFF,TGCGCCAGCAGCCAAGAGCTTACGAGAGCGGCCGGGGAGCTGTTTTTT
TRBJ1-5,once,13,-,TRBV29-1,CSVDVGGNQPQHF,TGCAGCGTTGATGTTGGGGGGAATCAGCCCCAGCATTTT
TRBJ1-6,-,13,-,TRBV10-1,CASSESLVSPLHF,TGCGCCAGCAGTGAGTCGTTGGTGTCACCCCTCCACTTT
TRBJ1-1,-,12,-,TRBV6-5,CASSYSRTEAFF,TGTGCCAGCAGTTACTCTCGGACAGAAGCTTTCTTT
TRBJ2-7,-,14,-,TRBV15,CATSRDASAGEQYF,TGTGCCACCAGCAGAGATGCATCGGCCGGGGAGCAGTACTTC
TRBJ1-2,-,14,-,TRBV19,CASWSPGAGYGYTF,TGTGCCAGTTGGAGTCCGGGGGCAGGATATGGCTACACCTTC
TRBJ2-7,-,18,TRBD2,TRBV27,CASSLLGLAEIPFYEQYF,TGTGCCAGCAGTTTACTCGGACTAGCGGAGATTCCCTTCTACGAGCAGTACTTC
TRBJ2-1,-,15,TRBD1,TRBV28,CASMRGDRGYNEQFF,TGTGCCAGCATGCGGGGAGACAGGGGATACAATGAGCAGTTCTTC
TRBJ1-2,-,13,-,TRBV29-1,CSVRSPSGYGYTF,TGCAGCGTTCGGTCGCCGAGTGGCTATGGCTACACCTTC
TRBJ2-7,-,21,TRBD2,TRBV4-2,CASSQESGIPGLASPPYEQYF,TGTGCCAGCAGCCAAGAAAGCGGGATTCCGGGACTAGCCTCCCCCCCCTACGAGCAGTACTTC
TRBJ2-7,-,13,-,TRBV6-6,CASKGGGAYEQYF,TGTGCCAGCAAGGGGGGAGGAGCTTACGAGCAGTACTTC
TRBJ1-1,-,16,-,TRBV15,CATSREDWALNAEAFF,TGTGCCACCAGCAGAGAGGATTGGGCTTTGAACGCTGAAGCTTTCTTT
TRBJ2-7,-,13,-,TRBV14,CASSHRWAREQYF,TGTGCCAGCAGCCACCGCTGGGCGCGCGAGCAGTACTTC
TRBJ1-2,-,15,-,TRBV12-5,CASGTDTERHYGYTF,TGTGCTAGTGGTACGGACACAGAGCGCCACTATGGCTACACTTTC
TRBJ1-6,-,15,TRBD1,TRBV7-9,CASSPGQGDGSPLHF,TGTGCCAGCAGCCCAGGACAGGGAGATGGTTCACCCCTCCACTTT
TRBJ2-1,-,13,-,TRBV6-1,CASSEWGSGEEFF,TGTGCCAGCAGTGAATGGGGGAGTGGGGAAGAGTTCTTC
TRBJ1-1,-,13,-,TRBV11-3,CASSQDRNTEAFF,TGTGCCAGCAGCCAGGACAGGAACACTGAAGCTTTCTTT
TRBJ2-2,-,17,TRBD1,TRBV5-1,CASSLVSWDRGTGELFF,TGCGCCAGCAGCTTGGTATCTTGGGACAGGGGGACCGGGGAGCTGTTTTTT
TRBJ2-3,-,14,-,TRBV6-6,CASSPRSYADTQYF,TGTGCCAGCTCCCCCCGGTCTTATGCAGATACGCAGTATTTT
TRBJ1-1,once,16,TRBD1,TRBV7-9,CASSLAGTGGDTEAFF,TGTGCCAGCAGCTTAGCGGGGACAGGGGGTGACACTGAAGCTTTCTTT
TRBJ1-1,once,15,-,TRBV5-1,CASSLHGNQNTEAFF,TGCGCCAGCAGCTTGCATGGGAATCAGAACACTGAAGCTTTCTTT
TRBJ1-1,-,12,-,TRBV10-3,CAISVDLGGAFF,TGTGCCATCAGTGTGGACCTTGGTGGAGCTTTCTTT
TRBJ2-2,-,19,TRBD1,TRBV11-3,CASSFGAWDRRTNTGELFF,TGTGCCAGCAGCTTTGGGGCCTGGGACAGGCGAACGAACACCGGGGAGCTGTTTTTT
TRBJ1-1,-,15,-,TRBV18,CASSPNPGLNTEAFF,TGTGCCAGCTCACCAAATCCAGGATTGAACACTGAAGCTTTCTTT